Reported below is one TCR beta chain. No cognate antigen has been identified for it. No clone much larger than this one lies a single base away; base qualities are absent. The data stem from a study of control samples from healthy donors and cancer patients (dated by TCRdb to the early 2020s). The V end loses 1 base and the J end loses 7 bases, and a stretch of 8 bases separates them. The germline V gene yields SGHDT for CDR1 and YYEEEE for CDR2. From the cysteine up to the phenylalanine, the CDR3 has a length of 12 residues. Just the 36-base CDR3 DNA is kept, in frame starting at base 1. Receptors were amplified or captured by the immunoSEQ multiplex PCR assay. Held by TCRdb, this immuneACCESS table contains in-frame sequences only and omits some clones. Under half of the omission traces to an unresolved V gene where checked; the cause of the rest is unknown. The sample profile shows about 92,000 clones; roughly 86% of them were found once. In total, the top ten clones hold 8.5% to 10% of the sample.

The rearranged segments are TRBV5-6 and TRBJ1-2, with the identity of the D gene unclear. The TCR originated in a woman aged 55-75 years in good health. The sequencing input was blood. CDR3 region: CASSLNRFGYTF. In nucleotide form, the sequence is TGTGCCAGCAGCTTGAATAGATTTGGCTACACCTTC.